This T cell receptor (beta chain) stems from a study of T cell clones after liver transplantation. Study context: TCRbeta sequencing after a pre-transplant mixed lymphocyte reaction identified graft-donor-reactive clones, later tracked in post-transplant blood. Patients counted as tolerant after at least one year off all immunosuppression, enzymes not exceeding twice normal. Study-level findings and limits: Donor-reactive sequences fell more than third party-reactive ones, suggesting partial deletion.

As to this clone: Its antigen is unidentified.

The data were produced by immunoSEQ multiplex PCR, yet TCRdb's version contains in-frame clones alone and is incomplete. Here the sample spans approximately 55,000 clones, about two thirds being singletons. The sequence derives from a human donor who received a liver transplant. Source: CD4+ T cells from blood, taken before liver transplant.

CDR3 nucleotide sequence: TGTGCCAGTCGGACAGGGGGGTTAGATGAAAAACTGTTTTTT. Protein sequence: CASRTGGLDEKLFF. V usage is TRBV6-1 and J usage is TRBJ1-4; 10 positions match TRBD1. The CDR3 length is 14 residues. The trim removed 9 bases at V and 6 bases at J, leaving 7 bases unmatched. Germline V gene lookup returns CDR1 MNHNS and CDR2 SASEGT.